These T cell receptor beta chains were read from a single sample in a study of blood T cell repertoires in COVID-19. The protocol was immunoSEQ multiplex PCR, while the TCRdb copy is restricted to in-frame clones and leaves out a portion. Counted here are a few hundred thousand clones, roughly 84% occurring once; the ten biggest clones make up 2.9%. The specimen was peripheral blood. These receptors originate from a man between 50 and 59 years old who had recovered from COVID-19. Both conserved end residues are part of each CDR3. A D gene is named only where the DNA matches it firmly. Not all rows give a size; the values are once, few, many and, for expanded clones, a class.

>.|TRBV19|TRBJ2-7|TRBD2
TGTGCCAGCAGATCGTTAGCGGGAGGGCCCTACGAGCAGTACTTC
CASRSLAGGPYEQYF
>.|TRBV10-3|TRBJ1-6|.
TGTGCCATCAGTGAGACCCTATCAGGGGCATATAATTCGCCCCTCCACTTT
CAISETLSGAYNSPLHF
>once|TRBV5-1|TRBJ1-1|.
TGCGCCAGCAGCGTCATGGAAAGACGGGGCACTGAAGCTTTCTTT
CASSVMERRGTEAFF
>.|TRBV6-5|TRBJ2-3|.
TGTGCCAGCAGTTACTCTGTCGGAGGCACAGATACGCAGTATTTT
CASSYSVGGTDTQYF
>.|TRBV6-5|TRBJ2-7|TRBD2
TGTGCCAGCAGCGTAACTAGCGGGAGGCCCTACGAGCAGTACTTC
CASSVTSGRPYEQYF
>.|TRBV9|TRBJ1-3|.
TGTGCCAGCACCGAGACAGCAATTATCTCTGGAAACACCATATATTTT
CASTETAIISGNTIYF
>.|TRBV5-5|TRBJ1-6|TRBD1
TGTGCCAGCAGCTGGGACAGGAGCTCCTATAATTCACCCCTCCACTTT
CASSWDRSSYNSPLHF
>.|TRBV5-1|TRBJ1-1|.
TGCGCCAGCAGCCCCCCCGCGGGGGCAGGCACTGAAGCTTTCTTT
CASSPPAGAGTEAFF
>once|TRBV4-1|TRBJ2-3|TRBD2
TGCGCCAGCAGCTCGGTCCAGCTAGCGGGAGTCACAGATACGCAGTATTTT
CASSSVQLAGVTDTQYF
>.|TRBV2|TRBJ1-2|TRBD1
TGTGCCAGCAGTGAAGGAATAGGGGGCGTTAGTGGCTACACCTTC
CASSEGIGGVSGYTF
>.|TRBV4-2|TRBJ2-3|TRBD2
TGTGCCAGCAGCCAAACTAGCGGGAGGGGATGGTCTGCCCGGGGCACAGATACGCAGTATTTT
CASSQTSGRGWSARGTDTQYF
>.|TRBV10-3|TRBJ2-7|TRBD2
TGTGCCATCAGCCGGACTAGCGGCCTCTACGAGCAGTACTTC
CAISRTSGLYEQYF
>.|TRBV5-1|TRBJ2-1|TRBD2
TGCGCCAGCAGCAAGACTAGCGGGATGAATGAGCAGTTCTTC
CASSKTSGMNEQFF
>.|TRBV4-1|TRBJ2-2|.
TGCGCCAGCAGCCAAGCTAAGGACAGAAGGGGCGGGGAGCTGTTTTTT
CASSQAKDRRGGELFF
>.|TRBV7-2|TRBJ2-6|TRBD1
TGTGCCAGCAGCTTCGGGACAGGGACCGGGGCCAACGTCCTGACTTTC
CASSFGTGTGANVLTF
>.|TRBV9|TRBJ2-2|.
TGTGCCAGCAGCGTAGGAGGCGGGAAGGGGTCCCCCGGGGAGCTGTTTTTT
CASSVGGGKGSPGELFF
>few|TRBV10-2|TRBJ1-3|TRBD1
TGCGCCAGCGTGGGGGGACAGACTGGAAACACCATATATTTT
CASVGGQTGNTIYF
>.|TRBV10-3|TRBJ1-4|TRBD1
TGTGCTCACAGGGGGCGCTTAGGGGAAAAACTGTTTTTT
CAHRGRLGEKLFF
>.|TRBV7-2|TRBJ2-3|TRBD2
TGTGCCAGCAGTTATCACGCGGGAGCGGATACGCAGTATTTT
CASSYHAGADTQYF
>.|TRBV5-4|TRBJ1-3|.
TGTGCCAGCAGCCTACAGGGTGGAAACACCATATATTTT
CASSLQGGNTIYF
>.|TRBV7-9|TRBJ2-5|TRBD1
TGTGCCAGCAGCTTAACAGGGGAAGAGACCCAGTACTTC
CASSLTGEETQYF
>.|TRBV10-1|TRBJ2-7|.
TGCGCCAGCAGTGAGTCGCGAAGAAGCGGTCCCTACGAGCAGTACTTC
CASSESRRSGPYEQYF
>.|TRBV15|TRBJ2-2|.
TGTGCCACCAGCAGAGTTGGAGGGGGGGCCTCGAACACCGGGGAGCTGTTTTTT
CATSRVGGGASNTGELFF
>.|TRBV10-2|TRBJ2-7|TRBD1
TGCGCCAGCAGGGACTCCGGGACAGGGTTTTCCTACGAGCAGTACTTC
CASRDSGTGFSYEQYF
>.|TRBV2|TRBJ2-1|.
TGTGCCAGCAGAAAACAGGGTAGCTCCTACAATGAGCAGTTCTTC
CASRKQGSSYNEQFF
>.|TRBV6-5|TRBJ1-6|.
TGTGCCAGCAGACCCGGGACAAGCTATAATTCACCCCTCCACTTT
CASRPGTSYNSPLHF
>.|TRBV29-1|TRBJ2-4|TRBD2
TGCAGCGTTTCCCCCCAAAGCGGGGGGGTAATTCAGTACTTC
CSVSPQSGGVIQYF
>.|TRBV19|TRBJ1-4|TRBD1
TGTGCCAGCCAAGGACAGGGCGGTGAAAAACTGTTTTTT
CASQGQGGEKLFF
>.|TRBV2|TRBJ2-3|TRBD1
TGTGCCAGCACGGGACAGGGGGCGAGTGATACGCAGTATTTT
CASTGQGASDTQYF
>few|TRBV6-6|TRBJ1-3|.
TGTGCCAGCAGACCAGGTTCCTCTGGAAACACCATATATTTT
CASRPGSSGNTIYF
>few|TRBV6-5|TRBJ1-6|TRBD1
TGTGCCAGCAGAACTGACAGGGTCTCACCCCTCCACTTT
CASRTDRVSPLHF
>.|TRBV28|TRBJ1-5|.
TGTGCCAGCACTCCAGGGGATTCAAGTCAGCCCCAGCATTTT
CASTPGDSSQPQHF
>.|TRBV30|TRBJ2-7|TRBD1
TGTGCCTGGAGTGTTCGGTTGGGGACAGGGACCTACGAGCAGTACTTC
CAWSVRLGTGTYEQYF
>few|TRBV9|TRBJ1-2|.
TGTGCCAGCAGTCCGAACACAGCTAACTATGGCTACACCTTC
CASSPNTANYGYTF
>.|TRBV29-1|TRBJ2-3|TRBD1
TGCAGCGTTGTTCGGGACAGGGGGCGTACAGATACGCAGTATTTT
CSVVRDRGRTDTQYF
>.|TRBV5-4|TRBJ2-2|.
TGTGCCAGCAGCTTGGGGCTCTCGAACACCGGGGAGCTGTTTTTT
CASSLGLSNTGELFF
>.|TRBV18|TRBJ2-1|TRBD1
TGTGCCAGCTCACCACTTTTAGGGGGCCGGAATGAGCAGTTCTTC
CASSPLLGGRNEQFF
>.|TRBV7-8|TRBJ1-1|TRBD1
TGTGCCAGCAGCATCCGACAGGGTCGCACTGAAGCTTTCTTT
CASSIRQGRTEAFF
>.|TRBV18|TRBJ2-1|.
TGTGCCAGCTCACCGACTTCTAGCTCCTACAATGAGCAGTTCTTC
CASSPTSSSYNEQFF
>once|TRBV6-1|TRBJ2-2|.
TGTGCCAGCAGTGAATACTATCTAGGGAACACCGGGGAGCTGTTTTTT
CASSEYYLGNTGELFF
>.|TRBV27|TRBJ1-5|.
TGTGCCAGCAGATCACAGGATGATAGCAATCAGCCCCAGCATTTT
CASRSQDDSNQPQHF
>.|TRBV28|TRBJ2-5|.
TGTGCCAGCGCCGGACACACAGTTCAAGAGACCCAGTACTTC
CASAGHTVQETQYF
>.|TRBV19|TRBJ1-5|.
TGTGCCAGTAGTATAGGAGGGGCCCGGGGGAATCAGCCCCAGCATTTT
CASSIGGARGNQPQHF
>.|TRBV27|TRBJ2-1|.
TGTGCCAGCACCACAGGAGAAAGCTCCTACAATGAGCAGTTCTTC
CASTTGESSYNEQFF
>.|TRBV18|TRBJ2-3|.
TGTGCCAGCCAGGACACAGATACGCAGTATTTT
CASQDTDTQYF
>once|TRBV27|TRBJ2-7|.
TGTGCCAGCAGTCAGCGTAGTCTCTCCTACGAGCAGTACTTC
CASSQRSLSYEQYF
>.|TRBV28|TRBJ1-1|TRBD1
TGTGCCAGCAGGGGACAGTACACTGAAGCTTTCTTT
CASRGQYTEAFF
>.|TRBV27|TRBJ2-2|TRBD1
TGTGCCACAGTGGAAAAGCGACGAACAGGGGACACCGGGGAGCTGTTTTTT
CATVEKRRTGDTGELFF
>.|TRBV2|TRBJ2-7|TRBD1
TGTGCCAGCAGTGGACAGGGGCGATCCTACGAGCAGTACTTC
CASSGQGRSYEQYF
>.|TRBV5-4|TRBJ2-1|.
TGTGCCAGCAGCACGGGACTCTCTGCGGATGAGCAGTTCTTC
CASSTGLSADEQFF
>.|TRBV19|TRBJ2-1|TRBD1
TGTGCCAGTAGTCTACTTGGGACAGGGAAAGACAATGAGCAGTTCTTC
CASSLLGTGKDNEQFF
>.|TRBV9|TRBJ2-7|.
TGTGCCAGCAGCGTAGGTCAGTCGACAGCCTACGAGCAGTACTTC
CASSVGQSTAYEQYF
>.|TRBV5-1|TRBJ2-1|TRBD2
TGCGCCAGCAGCATTTCACTAGCGGGCTTATACAATGAGCAGTTCTTC
CASSISLAGLYNEQFF